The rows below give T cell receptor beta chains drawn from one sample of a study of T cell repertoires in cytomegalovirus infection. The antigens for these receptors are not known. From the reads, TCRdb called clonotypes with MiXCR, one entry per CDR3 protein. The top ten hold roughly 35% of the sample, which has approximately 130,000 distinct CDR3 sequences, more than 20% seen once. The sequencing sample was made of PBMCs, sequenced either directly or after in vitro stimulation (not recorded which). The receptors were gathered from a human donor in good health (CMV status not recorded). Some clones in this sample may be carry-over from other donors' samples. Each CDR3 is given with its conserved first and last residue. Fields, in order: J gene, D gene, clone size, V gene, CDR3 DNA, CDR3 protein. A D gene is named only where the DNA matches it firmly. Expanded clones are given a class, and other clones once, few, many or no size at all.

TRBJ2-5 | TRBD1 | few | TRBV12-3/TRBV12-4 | TGTGCCAGCAGCCGCGGACAGGGGACAGGAGAGACCCAGTACTTC | CASSRGQGTGETQYF
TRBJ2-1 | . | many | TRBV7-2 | TGTGCCAGCAGCTTAGGTGGTAACTCCTACAATGAGCAGTTCTTC | CASSLGGNSYNEQFF
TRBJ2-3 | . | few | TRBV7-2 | TGTGCCAGCAGCTTAGTGGCAGGGATCACAGATACGCAGTATTTT | CASSLVAGITDTQYF
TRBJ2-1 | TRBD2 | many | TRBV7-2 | TGTGCCAGCAGCCGACTCGGACTAGTAGGTGAGCAGTTCTTC | CASSRLGLVGEQFF
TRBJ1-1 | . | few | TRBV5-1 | TGCGCCAGCAGCCAAACAGGGAACACTGAAGCTTTCTTT | CASSQTGNTEAFF
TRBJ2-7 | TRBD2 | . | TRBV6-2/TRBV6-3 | TGTGCCAGCACAATCCGATTGGGGGGACTAGCGGACTACGAGCAGTACTTC | CASTIRLGGLADYEQYF
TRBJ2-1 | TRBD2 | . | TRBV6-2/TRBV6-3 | TGTGCCAGCAGTTACTCTCTTACGTGGCTAGCGGGCTATAATGAGCAGTTCTTC | CASSYSLTWLAGYNEQFF
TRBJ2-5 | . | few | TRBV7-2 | TGTGCCAGCAGCGTAGACAGGGAGACCCAGTACTTC | CASSVDRETQYF
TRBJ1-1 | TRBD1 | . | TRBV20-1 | TGCAGTCCCAACCCGGGACAGGGAAAGAACACTGAAGCTTTCTTT | CSPNPGQGKNTEAFF
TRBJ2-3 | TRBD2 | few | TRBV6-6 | TGTGCCAGCAGTGCTCTAGCGGGAGTGGGGGGAGGCACAGATACGCAGTATTTT | CASSALAGVGGGTDTQYF
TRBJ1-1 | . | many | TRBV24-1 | TGTGCCACCAGGGCTGAGGGTAACACTGAAGCTTTCTTT | CATRAEGNTEAFF